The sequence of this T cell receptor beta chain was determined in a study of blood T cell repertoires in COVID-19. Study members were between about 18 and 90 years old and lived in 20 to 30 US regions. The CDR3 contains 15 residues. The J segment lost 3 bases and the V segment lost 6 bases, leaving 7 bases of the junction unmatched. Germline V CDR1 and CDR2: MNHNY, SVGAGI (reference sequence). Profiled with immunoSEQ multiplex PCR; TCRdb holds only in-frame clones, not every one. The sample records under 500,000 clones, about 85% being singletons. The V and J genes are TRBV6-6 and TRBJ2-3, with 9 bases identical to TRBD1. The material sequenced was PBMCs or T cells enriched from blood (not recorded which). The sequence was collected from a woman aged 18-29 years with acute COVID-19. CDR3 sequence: CASRSMTGGTDTQYF. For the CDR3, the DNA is TGTGCCAGCAGGTCAATGACAGGGGGTACAGATACGCAGTATTTT.